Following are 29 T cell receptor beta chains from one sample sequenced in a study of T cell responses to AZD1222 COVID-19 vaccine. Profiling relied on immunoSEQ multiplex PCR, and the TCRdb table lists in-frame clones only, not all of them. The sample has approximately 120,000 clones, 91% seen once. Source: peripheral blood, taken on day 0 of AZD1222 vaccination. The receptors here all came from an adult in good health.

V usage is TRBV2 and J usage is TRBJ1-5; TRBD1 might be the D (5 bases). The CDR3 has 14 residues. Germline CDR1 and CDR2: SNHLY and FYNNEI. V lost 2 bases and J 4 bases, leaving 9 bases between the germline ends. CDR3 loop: CASSEMGVNQPQHF. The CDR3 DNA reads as TGTGCCAGCAGTGAAATGGGGGTGAATCAGCCCCAGCATTTT. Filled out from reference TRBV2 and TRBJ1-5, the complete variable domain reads EPEVTQTPSHQVTQMGQEVILRCVPISNHLYFYWYRQILGQKVEFLVSFYNNEISEKSEIFDDQFSVERPDGSNFTLKIRSTKLEDSAMYFCASSEMGVNQPQHFGDGTRLSIL.

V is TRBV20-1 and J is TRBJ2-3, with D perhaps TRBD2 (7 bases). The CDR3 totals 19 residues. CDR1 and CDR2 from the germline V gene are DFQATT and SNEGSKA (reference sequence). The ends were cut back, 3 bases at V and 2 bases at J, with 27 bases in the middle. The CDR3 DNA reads TGCAGTGCTAGTGGATTAATGGCGGGGGCCCCTCGACTCACAGATACGCAGTATTTT. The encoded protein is CSASGLMAGAPRLTDTQYF.

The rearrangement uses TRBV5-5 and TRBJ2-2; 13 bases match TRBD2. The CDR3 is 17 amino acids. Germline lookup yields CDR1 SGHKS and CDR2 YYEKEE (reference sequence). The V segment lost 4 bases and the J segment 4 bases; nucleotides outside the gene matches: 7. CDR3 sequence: CASSHRTSGSATGELFF. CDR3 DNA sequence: TGTGCCAGCAGCCATCGGACTAGCGGGAGTGCCACCGGGGAGCTGTTTTTT.

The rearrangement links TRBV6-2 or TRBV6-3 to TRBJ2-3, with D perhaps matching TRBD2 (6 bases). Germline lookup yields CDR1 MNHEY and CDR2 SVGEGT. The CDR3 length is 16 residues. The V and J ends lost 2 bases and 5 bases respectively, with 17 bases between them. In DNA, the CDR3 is TGTGCCAGCAGTTACCCCGGGAGTGGCATAGTAGATACGCAGTATTTT. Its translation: CASSYPGSGIVDTQYF.

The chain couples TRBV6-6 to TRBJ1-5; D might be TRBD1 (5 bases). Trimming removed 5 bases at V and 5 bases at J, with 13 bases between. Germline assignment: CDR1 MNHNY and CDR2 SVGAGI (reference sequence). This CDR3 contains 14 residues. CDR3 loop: CASSPHQGDQPQHF. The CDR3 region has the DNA TGTGCCAGCAGTCCCCACCAGGGCGATCAGCCCCAGCATTTT.

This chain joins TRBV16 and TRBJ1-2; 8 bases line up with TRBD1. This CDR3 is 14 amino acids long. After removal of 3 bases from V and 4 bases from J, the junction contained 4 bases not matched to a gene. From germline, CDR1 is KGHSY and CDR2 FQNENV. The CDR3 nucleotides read TGTGCCAGCAGCCAGAGACAGGGGTTCTATGGCTACACCTTC. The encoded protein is CASSQRQGFYGYTF.

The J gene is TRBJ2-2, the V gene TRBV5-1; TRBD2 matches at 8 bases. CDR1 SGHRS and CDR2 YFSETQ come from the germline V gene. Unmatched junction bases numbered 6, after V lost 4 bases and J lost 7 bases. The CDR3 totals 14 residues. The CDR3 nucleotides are TGCGCCAGCAGCCAACTGCGGGAGGTCGGGGAGCTGTTTTTT. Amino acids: CASSQLREVGELFF.

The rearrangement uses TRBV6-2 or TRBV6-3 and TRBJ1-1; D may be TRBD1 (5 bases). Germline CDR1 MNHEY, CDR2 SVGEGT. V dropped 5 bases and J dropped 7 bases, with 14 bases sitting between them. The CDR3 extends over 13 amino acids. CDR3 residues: CASSTQGSGEAFF. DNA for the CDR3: TGTGCCAGCAGTACCCAGGGATCAGGTGAAGCTTTCTTT.

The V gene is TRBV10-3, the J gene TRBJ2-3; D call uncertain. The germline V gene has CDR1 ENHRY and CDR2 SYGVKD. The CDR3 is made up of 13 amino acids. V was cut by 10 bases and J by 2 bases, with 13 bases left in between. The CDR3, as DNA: TGTGCCACCCACCCCCAGATCACAGATACGCAGTATTTT. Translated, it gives CATHPQITDTQYF.

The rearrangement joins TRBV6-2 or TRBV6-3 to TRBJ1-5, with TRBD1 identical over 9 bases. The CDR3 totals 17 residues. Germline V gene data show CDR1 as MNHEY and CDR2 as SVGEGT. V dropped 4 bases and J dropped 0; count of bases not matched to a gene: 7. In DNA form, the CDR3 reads TGTGCCAGCAGTTCCTTTAGGACAGGGGTTAGCAATCAGCCCCAGCATTTT. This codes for CASSSFRTGVSNQPQHF.

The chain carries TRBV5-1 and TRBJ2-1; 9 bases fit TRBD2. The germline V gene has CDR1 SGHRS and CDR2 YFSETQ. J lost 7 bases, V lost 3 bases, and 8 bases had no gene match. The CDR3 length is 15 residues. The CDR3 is CASSWISGSGNEQFF. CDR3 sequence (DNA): TGCGCCAGCAGCTGGATTAGCGGGAGTGGGAATGAGCAGTTCTTC. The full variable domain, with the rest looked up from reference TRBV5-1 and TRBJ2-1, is KAGVTQTPRYLIKTRGQQVTLSCSPISGHRSVSWYQQTPGQGLQFLFEYFSETQRNKGNFPGRFSGRQFSNSRSEMNVSTLELGDSALYLCASSWISGSGNEQFFGPGTRLTVL.

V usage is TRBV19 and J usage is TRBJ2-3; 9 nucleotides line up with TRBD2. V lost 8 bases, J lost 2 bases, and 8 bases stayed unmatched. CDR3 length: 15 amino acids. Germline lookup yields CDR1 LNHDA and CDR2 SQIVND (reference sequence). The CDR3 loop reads CASYPSGEFTDTQYF. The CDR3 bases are TGTGCCAGTTACCCTAGCGGGGAATTCACAGATACGCAGTATTTT.

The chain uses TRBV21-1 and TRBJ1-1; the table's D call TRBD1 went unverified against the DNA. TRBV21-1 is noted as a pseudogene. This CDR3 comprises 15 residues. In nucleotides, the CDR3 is TGTGCCAGCAGCCCCCGGACAGGACGGTCCACTGAAGCTTTCTTT. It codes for CASSPRTGRSTEAFF.

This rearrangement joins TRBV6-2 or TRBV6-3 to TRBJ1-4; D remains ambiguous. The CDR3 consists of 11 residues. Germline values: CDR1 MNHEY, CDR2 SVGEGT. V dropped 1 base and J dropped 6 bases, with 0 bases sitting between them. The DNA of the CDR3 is TGTGCCAGCAGTTACTATGAAAAACTGTTTTTT. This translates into CASSYYEKLFF.

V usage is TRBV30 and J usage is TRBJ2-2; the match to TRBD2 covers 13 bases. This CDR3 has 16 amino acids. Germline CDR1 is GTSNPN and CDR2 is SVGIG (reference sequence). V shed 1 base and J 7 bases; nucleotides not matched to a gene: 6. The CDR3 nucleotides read TGTGCCTGGAGTGGACTAGCGGGAGGAGCGGGCGGGGAGCTGTTTTTT. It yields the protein CAWSGLAGGAGGELFF.

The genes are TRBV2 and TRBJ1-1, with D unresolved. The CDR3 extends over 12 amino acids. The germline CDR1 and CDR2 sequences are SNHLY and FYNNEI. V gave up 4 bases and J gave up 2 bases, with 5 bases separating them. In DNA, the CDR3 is TGTGCCAGCAGTGTTATTAACACTGAAGCTTTCTTT. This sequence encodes CASSVINTEAFF.

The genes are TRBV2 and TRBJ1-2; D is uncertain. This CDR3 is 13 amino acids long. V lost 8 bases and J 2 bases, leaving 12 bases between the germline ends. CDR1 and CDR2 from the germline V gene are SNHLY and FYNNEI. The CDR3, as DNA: TGTGCCAGCTCGACCTTGGGGAACTATGGCTACACCTTC. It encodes CASSTLGNYGYTF. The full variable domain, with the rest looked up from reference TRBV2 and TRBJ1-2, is EPEVTQTPSHQVTQMGQEVILRCVPISNHLYFYWYRQILGQKVEFLVSFYNNEISEKSEIFDDQFSVERPDGSNFTLKIRSTKLEDSAMYFCASSTLGNYGYTFGSGTRLTVV.

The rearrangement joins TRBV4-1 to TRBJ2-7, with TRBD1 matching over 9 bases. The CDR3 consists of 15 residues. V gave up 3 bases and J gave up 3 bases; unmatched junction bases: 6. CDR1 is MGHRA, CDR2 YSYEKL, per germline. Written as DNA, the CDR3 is TGCGCCAGCAGCCAGACCTCGGGACAGGGCTACGAGCAGTACTTC. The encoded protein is CASSQTSGQGYEQYF.

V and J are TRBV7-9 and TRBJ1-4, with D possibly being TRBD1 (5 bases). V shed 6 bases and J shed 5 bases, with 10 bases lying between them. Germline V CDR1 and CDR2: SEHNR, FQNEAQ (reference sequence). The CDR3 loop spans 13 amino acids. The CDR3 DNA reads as TGTGCCAGCAGGGAACAGGACAATGAAAAACTGTTTTTT. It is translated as CASREQDNEKLFF.

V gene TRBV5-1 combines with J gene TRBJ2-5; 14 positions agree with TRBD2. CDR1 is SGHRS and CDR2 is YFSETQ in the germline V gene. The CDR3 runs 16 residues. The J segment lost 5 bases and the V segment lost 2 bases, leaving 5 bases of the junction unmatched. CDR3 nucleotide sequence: TGCGCCAGCAGCTTCGGGACTAGCGGGAGTTGGGAGACCCAGTACTTC. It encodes CASSFGTSGSWETQYF.

This CDR3 is CASSYLGDYGYTF. DNA for the CDR3: TGTGCCAGCAGTTACCTCGGGGACTATGGCTACACCTTC. J is TRBJ1-2 and V is TRBV6-5, with unresolved D. V was shortened by 2 bases and J by 3 bases, with 7 bases between the two germline ends. The CDR3 spans 13 residues. Germline values: CDR1 MNHEY, CDR2 SVGAGI.

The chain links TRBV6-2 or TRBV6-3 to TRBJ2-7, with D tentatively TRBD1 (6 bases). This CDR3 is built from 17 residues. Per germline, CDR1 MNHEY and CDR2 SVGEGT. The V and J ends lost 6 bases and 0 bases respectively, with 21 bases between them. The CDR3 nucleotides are TGTGCCAGCAGCATTCCCGGGACATCCACACCCTCCTACGAGCAGTACTTC. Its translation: CASSIPGTSTPSYEQYF.

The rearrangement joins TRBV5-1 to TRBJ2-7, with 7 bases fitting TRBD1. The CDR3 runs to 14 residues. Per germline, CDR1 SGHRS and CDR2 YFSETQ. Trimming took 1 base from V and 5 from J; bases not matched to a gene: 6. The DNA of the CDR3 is TGCGCCAGCAGCTTGCTACAGGGGTACGACGAGCAGTACTTC. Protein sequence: CASSLLQGYDEQYF.

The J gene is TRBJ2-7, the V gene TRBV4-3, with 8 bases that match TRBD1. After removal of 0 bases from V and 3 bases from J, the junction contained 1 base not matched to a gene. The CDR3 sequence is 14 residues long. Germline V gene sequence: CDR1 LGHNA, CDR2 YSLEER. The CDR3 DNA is TGCGCCAGCAGCCAAGATACAGGGGGCTACGAGCAGTACTTC. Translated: CASSQDTGGYEQYF.

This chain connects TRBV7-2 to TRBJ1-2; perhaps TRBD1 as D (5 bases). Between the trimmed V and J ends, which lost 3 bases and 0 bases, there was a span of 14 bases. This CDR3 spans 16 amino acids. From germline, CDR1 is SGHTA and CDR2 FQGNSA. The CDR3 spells CASSFGTRDANYGYTF. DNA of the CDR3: TGTGCCAGCAGCTTCGGGACGCGCGACGCTAACTATGGCTACACCTTC.

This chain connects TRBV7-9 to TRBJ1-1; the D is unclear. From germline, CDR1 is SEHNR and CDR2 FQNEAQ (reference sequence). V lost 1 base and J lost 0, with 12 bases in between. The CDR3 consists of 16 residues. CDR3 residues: CASSLGAAEMNTEAFF. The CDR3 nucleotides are TGTGCCAGCAGCTTAGGTGCCGCTGAGATGAACACTGAAGCTTTCTTT.

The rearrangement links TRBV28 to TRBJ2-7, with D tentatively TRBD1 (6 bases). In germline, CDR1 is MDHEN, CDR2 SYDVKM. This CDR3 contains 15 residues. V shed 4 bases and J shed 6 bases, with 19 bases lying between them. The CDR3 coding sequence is TGTGCCAGCAGTTCTCCTCCGCAGAGAGGGGGCGAGCAGTACTTC. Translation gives CASSSPPQRGGEQYF.

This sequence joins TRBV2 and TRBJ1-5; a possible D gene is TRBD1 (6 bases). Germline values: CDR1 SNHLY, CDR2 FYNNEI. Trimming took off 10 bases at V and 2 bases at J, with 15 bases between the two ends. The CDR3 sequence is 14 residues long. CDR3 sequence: CATGGSSGNQPQHF. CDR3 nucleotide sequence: TGTGCCACCGGGGGCAGTAGTGGCAATCAGCCCCAGCATTTT. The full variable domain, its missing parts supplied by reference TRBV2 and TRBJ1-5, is EPEVTQTPSHQVTQMGQEVILRCVPISNHLYFYWYRQILGQKVEFLVSFYNNEISEKSEIFDDQFSVERPDGSNFTLKIRSTKLEDSAMYFCATGGSSGNQPQHFGDGTRLSIL.

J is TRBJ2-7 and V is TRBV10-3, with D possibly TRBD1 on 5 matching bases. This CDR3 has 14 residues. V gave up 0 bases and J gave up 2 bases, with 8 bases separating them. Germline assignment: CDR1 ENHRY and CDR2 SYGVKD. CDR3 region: CAISESAGTYEQYF. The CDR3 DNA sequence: TGTGCCATCAGTGAGTCGGCAGGGACCTACGAGCAGTACTTC.